The clone carrying this T cell receptor (beta chain) is medium-sized within its sample. Its matching antigen is unknown. No cell fractionation was done, so the repertoire covers all unsorted peripheral blood T cells. In germline, CDR1 is KGHSH, CDR2 LQKENI. Trimming pared 4 bases from V and 8 bases from J, leaving 11 bases between. This CDR3 contains 13 residues. This specimen comes from a study of HIV-infected patients and healthy controls. Study results and limitations: CDR3 sharing between individuals was lower in HIV-infected patients than in healthy controls. Apparent post-therapy Gini recovery among HIV-infected patients was not reproduced with size-matched repertoires.

450 to 600 ng RNA was reverse transcribed with alpha and beta constant-region primers. Separate chain-specific third strand synthesis with multiplexing indices produced the alpha and beta libraries. A 5' RACE adapter with a random hexamer and the SP2 primer site was joined to cDNA. Via MiXCR, TCRdb re-called the 5' RACE reads, giving one row per CDR3 protein. The sample consists of some 19,000 distinct CDR3 sequences, 8% to 10% of them appearing once. The sample was blood. The source is an adult in good health. V gene TRBV18 combines with J gene TRBJ1-4, with D unresolved. The DNA of the CDR3 is TGTGCCAGCTCACGCGGAGGTGAGGAAAAACTGTTTTTT. It yields the protein CASSRGGEEKLFF.